A selection of T cell receptor beta chains follows, all from one sample in a study of cytomegalovirus exposure and HLA in healthy donors. Data came from immunoSEQ multiplex PCR; TCRdb stores just in-frame clones and leaves some out. The sample consists of about 200,000 clones, roughly 82% of them appearing once. Material: PBMCs. These receptors originate from a man in his forties in good health and CMV-seropositive. Each CDR3 is given with its conserved first and last residue. D genes are given only for firm matches. Clone sizes are given selectively: once, few, many, or a class where the clone is expanded.

v_call: TRBV19
j_call: TRBJ1-2
clone_size: -
d_call: -
cdr3_aa: CASSLQGQGYTF
cdr3_nt: TGTGCCAGTAGCTTACAGGGTCAAGGCTACACCTTC

v_call: TRBV29-1
j_call: TRBJ2-1
clone_size: -
d_call: TRBD2
cdr3_aa: CSVEDVTSGDGNSYNEQFF
cdr3_nt: TGCAGCGTTGAAGATGTGACTAGCGGGGATGGAAATTCCTACAATGAGCAGTTCTTC

v_call: TRBV19
j_call: TRBJ1-4
clone_size: -
d_call: TRBD1
cdr3_aa: CASSIVPQGAREKLFF
cdr3_nt: TGTGCCAGTAGTATAGTCCCACAGGGGGCGAGGGAAAAACTGTTTTTT

v_call: TRBV2
j_call: TRBJ1-5
clone_size: -
d_call: -
cdr3_aa: CASSVHSNQPQHF
cdr3_nt: TGTGCCAGCAGTGTTCATAGCAATCAGCCCCAGCATTTT

v_call: TRBV6-1
j_call: TRBJ2-2
clone_size: once
d_call: -
cdr3_aa: CASSDIGSGELFF
cdr3_nt: TGTGCCAGCAGTGATATCGGGTCCGGGGAGCTGTTTTTT

v_call: TRBV6-5
j_call: TRBJ1-5
clone_size: -
d_call: TRBD1
cdr3_aa: CASSYSNRGPNQPQHF
cdr3_nt: TGTGCCAGCAGTTACTCGAACAGGGGCCCAAATCAGCCCCAGCATTTT

v_call: TRBV5-4
j_call: TRBJ1-2
clone_size: -
d_call: TRBD1
cdr3_aa: CASSQRRQGGCGYTF
cdr3_nt: TGTGCCAGCAGCCAACGAAGACAGGGAGGCTGCGGCTACACCTTC

v_call: TRBV18
j_call: TRBJ1-5
clone_size: -
d_call: -
cdr3_aa: CASSTTGFQPQHF
cdr3_nt: TGTGCCAGCTCAACGACAGGTTTTCAGCCCCAGCATTTT

v_call: TRBV29-1
j_call: TRBJ2-7
clone_size: -
d_call: -
cdr3_aa: CSAYGTSLYEQYF
cdr3_nt: TGCAGCGCCTACGGGACATCCCTCTACGAGCAGTACTTC

v_call: TRBV15
j_call: TRBJ2-7
clone_size: -
d_call: -
cdr3_aa: CATSREQGTLYEQYF
cdr3_nt: TGTGCCACCAGCAGAGAACAGGGTACTCTTTACGAGCAGTACTTC

v_call: TRBV5-1
j_call: TRBJ2-3
clone_size: -
d_call: -
cdr3_aa: CASSLGVGAGTDTQYF
cdr3_nt: TGCGCCAGCAGCTTGGGGGTGGGGGCAGGCACAGATACGCAGTATTTT

v_call: TRBV6-1
j_call: TRBJ2-5
clone_size: -
d_call: TRBD1
cdr3_aa: CASSEGQGARGTQYF
cdr3_nt: TGTGCCAGCAGTGAGGGACAGGGGGCGCGCGGGACCCAGTACTTC

v_call: TRBV5-6
j_call: TRBJ2-7
clone_size: large
d_call: TRBD2
cdr3_aa: CASSLGRGGYYEQYF
cdr3_nt: TGTGCCAGCAGCCTAGGTCGCGGGGGGTACTACGAGCAGTACTTC

v_call: TRBV10-3
j_call: TRBJ2-5
clone_size: -
d_call: -
cdr3_aa: CAISERDTQYF
cdr3_nt: TGTGCCATCAGTGAGAGAGATACCCAGTACTTC

v_call: TRBV29-1
j_call: TRBJ2-5
clone_size: few
d_call: TRBD2
cdr3_aa: CSVDVLAAQETQYF
cdr3_nt: TGCAGCGTTGATGTTCTAGCGGCACAAGAGACCCAGTACTTC

v_call: TRBV6-1
j_call: TRBJ2-1
clone_size: -
d_call: -
cdr3_aa: CASSGEVHISYNEQFF
cdr3_nt: TGTGCCAGCAGTGGAGAGGTCCACATCTCCTACAATGAGCAGTTCTTC

v_call: TRBV11-2
j_call: TRBJ1-1
clone_size: -
d_call: -
cdr3_aa: CASSFTGMNTEAFF
cdr3_nt: TGTGCCAGCAGCTTTACAGGTATGAACACTGAAGCTTTCTTT

v_call: TRBV5-1
j_call: TRBJ2-1
clone_size: -
d_call: -
cdr3_aa: CASSLGRGAKSSYNEQFF
cdr3_nt: TGCGCCAGCAGCTTGGGGCGGGGCGCCAAAAGCTCCTACAATGAGCAGTTCTTC

v_call: TRBV7-7
j_call: TRBJ2-2
clone_size: -
d_call: -
cdr3_aa: CASRKDGMTGELFF
cdr3_nt: TGTGCCAGCCGCAAGGACGGGATGACCGGGGAGCTGTTTTTT

v_call: TRBV27
j_call: TRBJ1-1
clone_size: few
d_call: -
cdr3_aa: CASSTRAGNTEAFF
cdr3_nt: TGTGCCAGCAGTACCAGGGCCGGAAACACTGAAGCTTTCTTT

v_call: TRBV6-5
j_call: TRBJ2-1
clone_size: -
d_call: TRBD1
cdr3_aa: CASSPRDRDVDEQFF
cdr3_nt: TGTGCCAGCAGCCCCCGGGACAGGGATGTGGATGAGCAGTTCTTC

v_call: TRBV9
j_call: TRBJ1-5
clone_size: few
d_call: TRBD1
cdr3_aa: CASSPTGKEPQHF
cdr3_nt: TGTGCCAGCAGCCCGACAGGGAAGGAGCCCCAGCATTTT

v_call: TRBV27
j_call: TRBJ2-7
clone_size: few
d_call: TRBD2
cdr3_aa: CASSLYAGVRSYEQYF
cdr3_nt: TGTGCCAGCAGTTTATATGCGGGAGTGCGATCCTACGAGCAGTACTTC

v_call: TRBV18
j_call: TRBJ1-1
clone_size: -
d_call: -
cdr3_aa: CASSPRGGIGTEAFF
cdr3_nt: TGTGCCAGCTCACCACGGGGAGGCATAGGAACTGAAGCTTTCTTT

v_call: TRBV19
j_call: TRBJ1-5
clone_size: -
d_call: -
cdr3_aa: CASTTGGEGNQPQHF
cdr3_nt: TGTGCCAGTACCACTGGCGGGGAGGGAAATCAGCCCCAGCATTTT

v_call: TRBV5-6
j_call: TRBJ2-2
clone_size: -
d_call: TRBD2
cdr3_aa: CASSLALAGEGTGELFF
cdr3_nt: TGTGCCAGCAGCTTGGCCCTAGCGGGAGAAGGAACCGGGGAGCTGTTTTTT

v_call: TRBV29-1
j_call: TRBJ2-2
clone_size: -
d_call: TRBD2
cdr3_aa: CSVEALAGRPGELFF
cdr3_nt: TGCAGCGTTGAAGCGCTAGCGGGACGCCCCGGGGAGCTGTTTTTT

v_call: TRBV6-5
j_call: TRBJ1-3
clone_size: -
d_call: TRBD1
cdr3_aa: CASIGTAGNTIYF
cdr3_nt: TGTGCCAGCATTGGGACAGCTGGAAACACCATATATTTT

v_call: TRBV7-9
j_call: TRBJ1-2
clone_size: -
d_call: -
cdr3_aa: CASSLAQGHLTNYGYTF
cdr3_nt: TGTGCCAGCAGCTTAGCGCAGGGACACCTAACTAACTATGGCTACACCTTC

v_call: TRBV11-3
j_call: TRBJ2-1
clone_size: once
d_call: -
cdr3_aa: CASSPQQGLAPSSSYNEQFF
cdr3_nt: TGTGCCAGCAGCCCCCAACAGGGCCTAGCCCCTTCCAGCTCCTACAATGAGCAGTTCTTC

v_call: TRBV6-6
j_call: TRBJ1-5
clone_size: -
d_call: TRBD1
cdr3_aa: CASRSRQGKSNQPQHF
cdr3_nt: TGTGCCAGCAGATCTAGACAGGGCAAAAGCAATCAGCCCCAGCATTTT

v_call: TRBV7-8
j_call: TRBJ2-7
clone_size: -
d_call: -
cdr3_aa: CASSLEAYSYEQYF
cdr3_nt: TGTGCCAGCAGCTTAGAAGCCTACTCCTACGAGCAGTACTTC

v_call: TRBV27
j_call: TRBJ2-7
clone_size: -
d_call: TRBD1
cdr3_aa: CASSFPGGRDEQYF
cdr3_nt: TGTGCCAGCAGTTTCCCAGGGGGCCGTGACGAGCAGTACTTC

v_call: TRBV7-9
j_call: TRBJ2-1
clone_size: few
d_call: TRBD2
cdr3_aa: CASSLGLAGGDEQFF
cdr3_nt: TGTGCCAGCAGCTTGGGACTAGCGGGAGGTGATGAGCAGTTCTTC

v_call: TRBV19
j_call: TRBJ2-7
clone_size: -
d_call: TRBD1
cdr3_aa: CASSMGQSSYEQYF
cdr3_nt: TGTGCCAGTAGTATGGGACAGTCCAGCTACGAGCAGTACTTC

v_call: TRBV11-3
j_call: TRBJ2-1
clone_size: -
d_call: -
cdr3_aa: CASHVGGHNEQFF
cdr3_nt: TGTGCCAGCCACGTAGGGGGACACAATGAGCAGTTCTTC

v_call: TRBV7-6
j_call: TRBJ2-1
clone_size: -
d_call: TRBD2
cdr3_aa: CASSLLTSASSYNEQFF
cdr3_nt: TGTGCCAGCAGCTTATTGACTAGCGCGTCCTCCTACAATGAGCAGTTCTTC

v_call: TRBV27
j_call: TRBJ2-1
clone_size: -
d_call: -
cdr3_aa: CASSYQGNNEQFF
cdr3_nt: TGTGCCAGCAGTTACCAGGGCAACAATGAGCAGTTCTTC

v_call: TRBV10-3
j_call: TRBJ1-2
clone_size: -
d_call: TRBD1
cdr3_aa: CAISEKTGGAGYGYTF
cdr3_nt: TGTGCCATCAGTGAGAAAACAGGGGGCGCGGGTTATGGCTACACCTTC

v_call: TRBV10-3
j_call: TRBJ1-1
clone_size: few
d_call: TRBD1
cdr3_aa: CAIRGQVLPMNTEAFF
cdr3_nt: TGTGCCATCAGGGGACAGGTCCTCCCGATGAACACTGAAGCTTTCTTT

v_call: TRBV2
j_call: TRBJ1-1
clone_size: -
d_call: -
cdr3_aa: CASSDVGTEAFF
cdr3_nt: TGTGCCAGCAGTGACGTCGGCACTGAAGCTTTCTTT

v_call: TRBV6-6
j_call: TRBJ2-1
clone_size: once
d_call: TRBD2
cdr3_aa: CASLKRENNEQFF
cdr3_nt: TGTGCCAGCCTAAAGCGGGAGAACAATGAGCAGTTCTTC

v_call: TRBV6-5
j_call: TRBJ2-2
clone_size: once
d_call: -
cdr3_aa: CASSSRGTGELFF
cdr3_nt: TGTGCCAGCAGTAGCCGGGGCACCGGGGAGCTGTTTTTT

v_call: TRBV19
j_call: TRBJ1-5
clone_size: -
d_call: -
cdr3_aa: CASKAGQTASYSNQPQHF
cdr3_nt: TGTGCCAGTAAGGCGGGTCAGACCGCTTCATATAGCAATCAGCCCCAGCATTTT

v_call: TRBV5-6
j_call: TRBJ2-2
clone_size: -
d_call: TRBD1
cdr3_aa: CASRPPGQGYTGELFF
cdr3_nt: TGTGCCAGCAGGCCTCCGGGACAGGGCTACACCGGGGAGCTGTTTTTT

v_call: TRBV19
j_call: TRBJ2-5
clone_size: -
d_call: TRBD2
cdr3_aa: CASSIELAGEETQYF
cdr3_nt: TGTGCCAGTAGTATAGAGTTGGCGGGGGAAGAGACCCAGTACTTC

v_call: TRBV4-1
j_call: TRBJ2-3
clone_size: -
d_call: TRBD2
cdr3_aa: CAGSTPSGRLTDTQYF
cdr3_nt: TGCGCCGGCAGCACTCCTAGCGGGCGTCTCACAGATACGCAGTATTTT

v_call: TRBV5-6
j_call: TRBJ2-3
clone_size: -
d_call: -
cdr3_aa: CASSLHSSWGTDTQYF
cdr3_nt: TGTGCCAGCAGCTTGCACTCTAGCTGGGGCACAGATACGCAGTATTTT

v_call: TRBV6-5
j_call: TRBJ2-2
clone_size: -
d_call: -
cdr3_aa: CASHRGINTGELFF
cdr3_nt: TGTGCCAGCCATAGGGGGATAAACACCGGGGAGCTGTTTTTT

v_call: TRBV5-4
j_call: TRBJ1-2
clone_size: -
d_call: -
cdr3_aa: CASSLVAVDYGYTF
cdr3_nt: TGTGCCAGCAGCTTAGTTGCGGTGGACTATGGCTACACCTTC

v_call: TRBV28
j_call: TRBJ1-2
clone_size: -
d_call: -
cdr3_aa: CASSFPSGDGYTF
cdr3_nt: TGTGCCAGCAGTTTTCCATCAGGGGATGGCTACACCTTC

v_call: TRBV7-2
j_call: TRBJ1-3
clone_size: -
d_call: -
cdr3_aa: CASSHGLSGNTIYF
cdr3_nt: TGTGCCAGCAGCCACGGACTTTCTGGAAACACCATATATTTT

v_call: TRBV27
j_call: TRBJ2-1
clone_size: -
d_call: TRBD2
cdr3_aa: CASSPAGTSAYNEQFF
cdr3_nt: TGTGCCAGCAGTCCAGCCGGGACTAGCGCCTACAATGAGCAGTTCTTC

v_call: TRBV7-6
j_call: TRBJ2-5
clone_size: -
d_call: TRBD1
cdr3_aa: CASTARPGQAETQYF
cdr3_nt: TGTGCCAGCACCGCCCGCCCCGGACAGGCAGAGACCCAGTACTTC